Below are 6 T cell receptor beta chains sequenced from a single sample in a study of Graves' ophthalmopathy and Graves' hyperthyroidism. Amplified material comprised TCR beta CDR3 regions derived from RNA transcripts. Investigators did first-round RT-PCR with HTBI primers, then second-round multiplex PCR. TCRdb redid the calling of the multiplex PCR reads with MiXCR, one entry per CDR3 protein. The sample lists under 800,000 distinct CDR3 sequences, about 20% occurring once. The sequenced material came from peripheral blood. The receptor set was obtained from a woman between 18 and 29 years old with stable Graves' hyperthyroidism. Some clones in this sample may be carry-over from other donors' samples.

This clonotype was detected ten times or more. The chain carries TRBV16 and TRBJ1-1; D gene ambiguous. The CDR3 spans 14 residues. Germline-derived CDR1 and CDR2 are KGHSY and FQNENV. V was clipped by 4 bases and J by 0 bases, with 9 bases between them. CDR3 bases: TGTGCCAGCAGCCCCCAGAGTCTGAACACTGAAGCTTTCTTT. It yields the protein CASSPQSLNTEAFF.

This clonotype has ten or more counts. The rearrangement uses TRBV12-3 or TRBV12-4 and TRBJ1-5; TRBD1 matches at 9 bases. V lost 3 bases to trimming and J lost 5 bases; unmatched junction nucleotides: 5. The CDR3 is 15 amino acids. CDR3 loop: CASSFRDRVYQPQHF. CDR3 DNA: TGTGCCAGCAGTTTTCGGGACAGGGTGTATCAGCCCCAGCATTTT.

The chain recombines TRBV12-3 or TRBV12-4 with TRBJ2-4; tentative D call: TRBD2 (5 bases). The germline V and J ends were trimmed by 3 bases and 7 bases, with 10 bases remaining between them. This CDR3 has 13 amino acids. CDR3 in amino acids: CASSLHEGNIQYF. The CDR3 region has the DNA TGTGCCAGCAGTTTGCATGAGGGTAACATTCAGTACTTC.

In this sample, this clonotype turned up a few times. CDR3 sequence reads: CASSSNLWGANTGELFF. The DNA of the CDR3 is TGTGCCAGCAGTTCTAACCTCTGGGGGGCCAACACCGGGGAGCTGTTTTTT. This chain joins TRBV27 and TRBJ2-2; tentatively, D is TRBD1 or TRBD2 (6 bases each). CDR3 length: 17 amino acids. The V end lost 4 bases, the J end lost 2 bases, and 17 bases lay between the germline ends. Germline V gives CDR1 MNHEY, CDR2 SMNVEV (reference sequence).

The chain combines TRBV7-6 with TRBJ2-7; D might be TRBD2 (6 bases). This CDR3 has 18 residues. Trimming removed 5 bases at V and 3 bases at J, with 26 bases between. CDR1 and CDR2 (germline): SGHVS, FNYEAQ. This chain's CDR3 is CASSLSPPLAERGYEQYF. In DNA form, the CDR3 reads TGTGCCAGCAGCCTCAGCCCCCCCTTAGCGGAACGGGGCTACGAGCAGTACTTC.

This rearrangement joins TRBV6-2 or TRBV6-3 to TRBJ1-5, with a possible D match to TRBD1 (6 bases). The CDR3 loop spans 18 amino acids. The germline V gene has CDR1 MNHEY and CDR2 SVGEGT. Between the trimmed V and J ends, which lost 8 bases and 1 base, there was a span of 24 bases. The CDR3 protein is CASRSRRGGARSNQPQHF. The CDR3 region has the DNA TGTGCCAGCCGCAGTAGGCGTGGGGGGGCGAGGAGCAATCAGCCCCAGCATTTT.